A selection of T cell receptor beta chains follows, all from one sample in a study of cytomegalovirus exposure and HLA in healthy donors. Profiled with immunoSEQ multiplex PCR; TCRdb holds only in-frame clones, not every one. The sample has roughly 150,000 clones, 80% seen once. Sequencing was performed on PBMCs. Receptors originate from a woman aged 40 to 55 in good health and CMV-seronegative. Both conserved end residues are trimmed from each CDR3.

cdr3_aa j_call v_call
AISQRTSGPWGANEQF TRBJ2-1 TRBV10-3
ASNHHRQDNTQY TRBJ2-3 TRBV19
ASSVSPAGSTDTQY TRBJ2-3 TRBV9
ATSRDLSGGNQPQH TRBJ1-5 TRBV15
SSSLDRNSPLH TRBJ1-6 TRBV7-9
ASSPMAGMGETQY TRBJ2-5 TRBV7-8
ASSLGTGSEQY TRBJ2-7 TRBV7-8
ASSAQEGASYEQY - TRBV9
ASSPRRGTEAF TRBJ1-1 TRBV27
ASSPERWAPSSYEQY TRBJ2-7 TRBV4-1